This T cell receptor beta chain was identified in a study of CD8 T cells in Susac syndrome. Reverse transcription used about 0.45 to 1 ug RNA and random hexamers. TCRdb used MiXCR to reprocess the immunoSEQ multiplex PCR reads, holding one entry per CDR3 protein. The sample holds 200,000 to 300,000 distinct CDR3 sequences, roughly 93% seen once. The CDR3 is 16 amino acids. Trimming left V 4 bases short and J 9 bases short, with 20 bases between. The germline gives CDR1 SGHDT, CDR2 YYEEEE. Sequenced material: CD4+ T cells from PBMCs. The chain couples TRBV5-6 to TRBJ1-6, with unresolved D. The receptor's source is a human donor with multiple sclerosis. The CDR3 spells CASSIHREVLFSPLHF. The CDR3, as DNA: TGTGCCAGCAGCATCCACCGGGAAGTATTGTTTTCACCCCTCCACTTT.